Below, 25 T cell receptor beta chains from the same sample are listed, as sequenced in a study of blood T cell repertoires in COVID-19. Measured with immunoSEQ multiplex PCR; TCRdb has only the in-frame clones, and not every one. The sample carries 90,000 to 130,000 clones, around four fifths recorded once. Material: peripheral blood. The receptors derive from a man in his 70s with acute or convalescent COVID-19.

This chain uses TRBV5-4 with TRBJ1-2; 8 bases are shared with TRBD1. CDR3 length: 14 amino acids. CDR1 is SGHNT, CDR2 YYREEE, per germline (reference sequence). V was clipped by 3 bases and J by 7 bases; unmatched bases: 8. CDR3: CASSSQGEESGYTF. In DNA form, the CDR3 reads TGTGCCAGCAGCTCACAGGGGGAGGAGAGTGGCTACACCTTC.

The chain joins TRBV5-1 to TRBJ2-5; 7 bases fit TRBD1. With V trimmed by 3 bases and J by 5 bases, 4 bases remained unmatched. Germline CDR1 SGHRS, CDR2 YFSETQ. The CDR3 runs 13 residues. The CDR3 loop reads CASSSTGSETQYF. The CDR3 coding sequence is TGCGCCAGCAGCTCGACAGGGAGCGAGACCCAGTACTTC.

The chain recombines TRBV20-1 with TRBJ1-4; the D is unclear. The CDR3 is made up of 11 amino acids. The germline V gene has CDR1 DFQATT and CDR2 SNEGSKA (reference sequence). Trimming took 2 bases from V and 6 from J, leaving 4 bases between them. CDR3 in amino acids: CSARIDEKLFF. CDR3 sequence (DNA): TGCAGTGCTAGAATCGATGAAAAACTGTTTTTT.

V is TRBV11-2 and J is TRBJ2-3; D ambiguous. V was pared by 7 bases and J by 0 bases, with 11 bases between. Germline lookup yields CDR1 SGHAT and CDR2 FQNNGV. There are 14 residues in the CDR3. The CDR3 is CASTLSRSTDTQYF. DNA for the CDR3: TGTGCCAGCACCTTGTCTAGGAGCACAGATACGCAGTATTTT.

V usage is TRBV19 and J usage is TRBJ2-5, with 10 bases fitting TRBD1. Looked up from germline, CDR1 is LNHDA and CDR2 is SQIVND (reference sequence). The CDR3 is 15 amino acids. Losses at the gene ends were 0 bases for V and 5 bases for J; bases not matched to a gene: 3. The chain's CDR3 is CASSIETGGLETQYF. In DNA form, the CDR3 reads TGTGCCAGTAGTATAGAGACAGGGGGCTTGGAGACCCAGTACTTC. Filled out from reference TRBV19 and TRBJ2-5, the complete variable domain reads DGGITQSPKYLFRKEGQNVTLSCEQNLNHDAMYWYRQDPGQGLRLIYYSQIVNDFQKGDIAEGYSVSREKKESFPLTVTSAQKNPTAFYLCASSIETGGLETQYFGPGTRLLVL.

The chain recombines TRBV3-1 (or the pseudogene TRBV3-2) with TRBJ1-2; 7 nucleotides agree with TRBD1. CDR3 length: 15 amino acids. V lost 2 bases and J lost 4; bases outside the gene matches: 7. Germline CDR1 and CDR2: LGHDT and YNNKEL (reference sequence). This chain's CDR3 is CASSQSWTGGYGYTF. CDR3 nucleotides: TGTGCCAGCAGCCAATCGTGGACAGGTGGCTATGGCTACACCTTC.

The V call is TRBV5-1, the J call TRBJ2-1; D remains ambiguous. The V gene lost 4 bases and the J gene lost 0 bases, with 11 bases spanning the gap. In germline, CDR1 is SGHRS, CDR2 YFSETQ. This CDR3 region has 15 residues. The CDR3 DNA follows: TGCGCCAGCAGCCGAGGAGAGAGCTCCTACAATGAGCAGTTCTTC. Translating it yields CASSRGESSYNEQFF.

J is TRBJ2-6 and V is TRBV7-3, with a possible D match to TRBD1 (6 bases). CDR1 is SGHTA and CDR2 is FQGTGA in the germline V gene. The V and J ends lost 0 bases and 4 bases respectively, with 10 bases between them. This CDR3 comprises 16 residues. CDR3 sequence: CASSLTQGYGANVLTF. CDR3 bases: TGTGCCAGCAGCTTAACTCAGGGGTACGGGGCCAACGTCCTGACTTTC. Filled out from reference TRBV7-3 and TRBJ2-6, the complete variable domain reads GAGVSQTPSNKVTEKGKYVELRCDPISGHTALYWYRQSLGQGPEFLIYFQGTGAADDSGLPNDRFFAVRPEGSVSTLKIQRTERGDSAVYLCASSLTQGYGANVLTFGAGSRLTVL.

The chain employs TRBV6-1 and TRBJ2-5; D possibly corresponds to TRBD2 (6 bases). CDR3 length: 15 residues. Germline V lookup: CDR1 MNHNS, CDR2 SASEGT. The V gene lost 3 bases and the J gene lost 4 bases, with 15 bases spanning the gap. CDR3 bases: TGTGCCAGCAGTGACGGGCGGACGGAGGGAGAGACCCAGTACTTC. Its translation: CASSDGRTEGETQYF.

This clone occurred a few times. V is TRBV4-2 and J is TRBJ1-5; weak D call: TRBD1 (6 bases). The CDR3 has 17 amino acids. V was cut by 0 bases and J by 6 bases, with 18 bases left in between. The V gene's germline CDR1 is LGHNA and CDR2 YNFKEQ. The CDR3 DNA reads as TGTGCCAGCAGCCAAGAATGGACAGCTAGCATGAGTCAGCCCCAGCATTTT. It is translated as CASSQEWTASMSQPQHF.

The rearrangement uses TRBV5-1 and TRBJ2-5; D is possibly TRBD1 (6 bases). This CDR3 spans 15 amino acids. With 4 bases removed from V and 2 bases from J, the gap between germline ends came to 15 bases. The V gene's germline CDR1 is SGHRS and CDR2 YFSETQ. The CDR3 DNA follows: TGCGCCAGCAGCGCCCTACGGACAGATCAAGAGACCCAGTACTTC. This encodes CASSALRTDQETQYF.

This chain connects TRBV18 to TRBJ2-5; D ambiguous. The CDR3 covers 14 residues. The germline V and J ends were trimmed by 2 bases and 3 bases, with 10 bases remaining between them. Germline-derived CDR1 and CDR2 are KGHSH and LQKENI. The CDR3 DNA reads as TGTGCCAGCTCACCATTCGGCGGAAAAGAGACCCAGTACTTC. Translation: CASSPFGGKETQYF. The whole variable domain, filled in from reference TRBV18 and TRBJ2-5, reads NAGVMQNPRHLVRRRGQEARLRCSPMKGHSHVYWYRQLPEEGLKFMVYLQKENIIDESGMPKERFSAEFPKEGPSILRIQQVVRGDSAAYFCASSPFGGKETQYFGPGTRLLVL.

This clone has only one observation. This chain uses TRBV5-1 with TRBJ1-2; a weak D match, TRBD1 (6 bases). This CDR3 is built from 13 residues. CDR1 is SGHRS and CDR2 is YFSETQ in the germline V gene. V was pared by 0 bases and J by 11 bases, with 14 bases between. The CDR3 DNA follows: TGCGCCAGCAGCTTGGCACAGGGAGAAGGATACACCTTC. As protein: CASSLAQGEGYTF.

This clone has just a few counts. J is TRBJ2-2 and V is TRBV5-8; D is undetermined. Germline CDR1 SGHTS, CDR2 YDEGEE. V lost 4 bases to trimming and J lost 7 bases, with 20 bases between them. This CDR3 spans 16 amino acids. CDR3 loop: CASSTLGESRNGELFF. DNA for the CDR3: TGTGCCAGCAGCACCTTAGGAGAAAGCCGCAACGGGGAGCTGTTTTTT.

CDR3 in DNA: TGTGCCAGCAGTTACGGGCAGAACTACGAGCAGTACTTC. This encodes CASSYGQNYEQYF. The J gene is TRBJ2-7, the V gene TRBV6-2 or TRBV6-3, with D unclear. This CDR3 region has 13 residues. Germline lookup yields CDR1 MNHEY and CDR2 SVGEGT. The ends were cut back, 2 bases at V and 3 bases at J, with 8 bases in the middle.

The chain couples TRBV6-5 to TRBJ1-2; 9 bases match TRBD1. The CDR3 has 13 amino acids. Germline V gene lookup returns CDR1 MNHEY and CDR2 SVGAGI. V was pared by 7 bases and J by 8 bases, with 8 bases of the junction left unmatched. CDR3 nucleotide sequence: TGTGCCAGCACTGTACAGGGGGCTGGAGGCTACACCTTC. This sequence encodes CASTVQGAGGYTF.

This rearrangement joins TRBV24-1 to TRBJ1-1; D unresolved. Germline V gives CDR1 KGHDR, CDR2 SFDVKD. V lost 7 bases and J 5 bases, leaving 7 bases between the germline ends. The CDR3 spans 11 residues. The CDR3 nucleotides are TGTGCCACCAGCCGGGGAACTGAAGCTTTCTTT. Translated: CATSRGTEAFF.

V usage is TRBV6-6 and J usage is TRBJ1-1, with TRBD1 matching 8 bases. Germline V gene lookup returns CDR1 MNHNY and CDR2 SVGAGI (reference sequence). V was pared by 2 bases and J by 7 bases, with 6 bases of the junction left unmatched. The CDR3 is 14 amino acids. This chain's CDR3 is CASSYGTGGNEAFF. The CDR3, as DNA: TGTGCCAGCAGTTACGGGACAGGAGGTAATGAAGCTTTCTTT.

The chain couples TRBV2 to TRBJ1-4; possible D gene TRBD1, 6 bases. V lost 4 bases, J lost 2 bases, and 11 bases lay in between. The CDR3 runs to 15 residues. Germline assignment: CDR1 SNHLY and CDR2 FYNNEI. This CDR3 reads CASSGGQTTNEKLFF. The CDR3 DNA reads TGTGCCAGCAGTGGAGGACAGACGACTAATGAAAAACTGTTTTTT. The full variable domain, in which reference TRBV2 and TRBJ1-4 provide the parts outside the CDR3, is EPEVTQTPSHQVTQMGQEVILRCVPISNHLYFYWYRQILGQKVEFLVSFYNNEISEKSEIFDDQFSVERPDGSNFTLKIRSTKLEDSAMYFCASSGGQTTNEKLFFGSGTQLSVL.

The rearrangement uses TRBV6-5 and TRBJ2-1, with D possibly TRBD1 on 6 matching bases. V was cut by 6 bases and J by 9 bases, with 9 bases left in between. Germline values: CDR1 MNHEY, CDR2 SVGAGI. The CDR3 spans 11 residues. CDR3: CASRSGVEQFF. DNA of the CDR3: TGTGCCAGCAGATCAGGGGTTGAGCAGTTCTTC.

The genes are TRBV4-2 and TRBJ2-6; weak D call: TRBD1 (6 bases). The CDR3 runs to 17 residues. Germline-derived CDR1 and CDR2 are LGHNA and YNFKEQ. The germline V and J ends were trimmed by 0 bases and 2 bases, with 11 bases remaining between them. CDR3 sequence: CASSQDEGVTGANVLTF. The CDR3 DNA follows: TGTGCCAGCAGCCAAGATGAGGGGGTGACTGGGGCCAACGTCCTGACTTTC.

This rearrangement joins TRBV4-1 to TRBJ2-7, with 11 bases matching TRBD2. Germline V CDR1 and CDR2: MGHRA, YSYEKL. V shed 6 bases and J 5 bases; nucleotides not matched to a gene: 9. This CDR3 comprises 15 residues. In DNA, the CDR3 is TGCGCCAGCAGACACATGGGACTAGCGGACAACGAGCAGTACTTC. The encoded protein is CASRHMGLADNEQYF.

The chain carries TRBV10-2 and TRBJ2-3, with D maybe TRBD2 (5 bases). Germline V gene data show CDR1 as WSHSY and CDR2 as SAAADI. CDR3 length: 14 amino acids. Trimming left V 0 bases short and J 9 bases short, with 13 bases between. The DNA of the CDR3 is TGCGCCAGCAGTGAGTCGATCTCGGGAATCACGCAGTATTTT. Translated, it gives CASSESISGITQYF.

This clone has more than one count but fewer than ten. The chain recombines TRBV9 with TRBJ2-1; 9 bases are shared with TRBD2. This CDR3 spans 15 amino acids. The V segment lost 7 bases and the J segment 0 bases; nucleotides outside the gene matches: 5. CDR1 and CDR2 (germline): SGDLS, YYNGEE. The CDR3 coding sequence is TGTGCCAGCGCTTTGCGGGAGGGCTCCTACAATGAGCAGTTCTTC. Amino acid sequence: CASALREGSYNEQFF.

The rearrangement links TRBV30 to TRBJ2-7, with 9 bases lining up with TRBD1. Germline V lookup: CDR1 GTSNPN, CDR2 SVGIG (reference sequence). V was pared by 5 bases and J by 5 bases, with 10 bases of the junction left unmatched. The CDR3 contains 14 residues. DNA for the CDR3: TGTGCCTGGGACAAACGGGACAGGGACCACGAGCAGTACTTC. It encodes CAWDKRDRDHEQYF.